This T cell receptor beta chain comes out of a study of T cells in Graves' hyperthyroidism and ophthalmopathy. Ophthalmopathy patients all had a Clinical Activity Score of at least 3, a NOSPECS grade of at least 4 and disease under 3 months old. The PBMCs studied were ones that came from 8.5 to 10 ml fresh peripheral blood. In the case of this clonotype: Its ends do not fully match the called genes, so a read error is possible.

What was amplified from RNA transcripts were TCR beta CDR3 regions. TCR CDR3 regions were first amplified by RT-PCR with HTBI primers. TCRdb analysed the multiplex PCR reads with MiXCR anew, one entry per CDR3 protein. The sample holds fewer than 250,000 distinct CDR3 sequences, approximately 23% seen once. Germline CDR1 KGHDR, CDR2 SFDVKD. The CDR3 is 14 amino acids. Sequencing was carried out using blood. The sequence was collected from a woman aged 35 to 49 with Graves' ophthalmopathy. J is TRBJ2-5 and V is TRBV24-1, with D perhaps assigned TRBD1 or TRBD2 (5 bases each). This CDR3 is CASSPGTDKETQYF. The CDR3, as DNA: TGTGCCAGCAGTCCCGGGACGGACAAAGAGACCCAGTACTTC.